The clone carrying this T cell receptor beta chain was recorded once. Its antigen is unknown. The CDR3 loop spans 13 amino acids. Germline assignment: CDR1 GTSNPN and CDR2 SVGIG (reference sequence). The ends lost 0 bases at V and 3 bases at J; junction bases unmatched: 0. The data stem from a study of cytomegalovirus exposure and HLA in healthy donors. Study-wide results and caveats: The productive fraction for most TCR beta V segments was about 90% or about 30% in an earlier analysis. When the data were analyzed later, several of the most significant clusters appeared to be linked to common viral pathogens.

Use of 60 Vbeta and 13 Jbeta primers characterized the PCR. Sequencing was performed with immunoSEQ multiplex PCR; in TCRdb, only in-frame clones are kept and a portion is missing. Of 55,000 to 75,000 clones listed, about 75% are singletons. The sequencing input was PBMCs. This chain joins TRBV30 and TRBJ2-5, with TRBD2 matching 8 bases. This clonotype originated in a woman aged 25-40 years in good health and CMV-seropositive. Here the CDR3 reads CAWSVAGEETQYF. DNA of the CDR3: TGTGCCTGGAGTGTAGCGGGGGAAGAGACCCAGTACTTC.